This T cell receptor (beta chain) came from a study of T cell clusters in autoimmune cytopenias. TRB was amplified by touch-down multiplex PCR, primer pools A and B combined. TCRdb reprocessed the multiplex PCR reads; each CDR3 protein has one entry and no DNA is given. The sample holds 2,000 to 2,500 distinct CDR3 sequences. There are 14 residues in the CDR3. CDR1 and CDR2 (germline): DFQATT, SNEGSKA (reference sequence). TRB was amplified from roughly 250 ng of peripheral blood genomic DNA per sample. These records were also assigned to another study, of T cell repertoires in aging, cancer and after chemotherapy.

The receptor's source is a human donor in good health. Sample: peripheral blood. This sequence joins TRBV20-1 and TRBJ1-6; TCRdb lists TRBD1, though no DNA is available to test this call. The CDR3 protein is CSARGGRNNSPLHF.